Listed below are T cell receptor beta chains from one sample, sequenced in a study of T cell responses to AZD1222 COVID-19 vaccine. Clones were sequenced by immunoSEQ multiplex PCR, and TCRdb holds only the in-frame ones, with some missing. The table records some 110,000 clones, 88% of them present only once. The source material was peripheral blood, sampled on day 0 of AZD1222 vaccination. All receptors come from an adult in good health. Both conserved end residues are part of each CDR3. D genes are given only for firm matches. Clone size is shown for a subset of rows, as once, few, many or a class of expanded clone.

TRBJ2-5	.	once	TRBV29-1	CSVRTGGETQYF	TGCAGCGTTCGGACAGGAGGGGAGACCCAGTACTTC
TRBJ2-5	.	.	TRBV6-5	CASRRYRAPETQYF	TGTGCCAGCAGACGATACAGGGCCCCAGAGACCCAGTACTTC
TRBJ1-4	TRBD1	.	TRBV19	CASSIMDRTEKLFF	TGTGCCAGTAGTATCATGGACAGGACTGAAAAACTGTTTTTT
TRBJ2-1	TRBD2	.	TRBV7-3	CASSLRRAGTYNEQFF	TGTGCCAGCAGCTTACGCCGAGCGGGGACCTACAATGAGCAGTTCTTC
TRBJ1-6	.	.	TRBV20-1	CSVRIDSPLHF	TGCAGTGTCCGAATCGATTCACCCCTCCACTTT
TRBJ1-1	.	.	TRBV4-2	CASSPSPSRGTEAFF	TGTGCCAGCAGCCCCAGCCCTTCTAGGGGCACTGAAGCTTTCTTT
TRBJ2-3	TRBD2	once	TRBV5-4	CASSLKSSGRGDTQYF	TGTGCCAGCAGCTTGAAATCTAGCGGGCGAGGAGATACGCAGTATTTT
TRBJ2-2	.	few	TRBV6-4	CASSRTNTGELFF	TGTGCCAGCTCGCGGACGAACACCGGGGAGCTGTTTTTT
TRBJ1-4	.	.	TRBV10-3	CAIRQDGSNEKLFF	TGTGCCATCAGACAGGACGGCTCCAATGAAAAACTGTTTTTT
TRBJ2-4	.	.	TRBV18	CASSPLEAAKNIQYF	TGTGCCAGCTCACCCCTAGAGGCAGCCAAAAACATTCAGTACTTC
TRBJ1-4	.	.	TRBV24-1	CATSDQGVVVTNEKLFF	TGTGCCACCAGTGACCAGGGTGTGGTGGTAACTAATGAAAAACTGTTTTTT
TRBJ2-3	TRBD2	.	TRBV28	CASRLRTLSGVGTDTQYF	TGTGCCAGCAGGCTCAGAACCCTTAGCGGGGTAGGTACAGATACGCAGTATTTT